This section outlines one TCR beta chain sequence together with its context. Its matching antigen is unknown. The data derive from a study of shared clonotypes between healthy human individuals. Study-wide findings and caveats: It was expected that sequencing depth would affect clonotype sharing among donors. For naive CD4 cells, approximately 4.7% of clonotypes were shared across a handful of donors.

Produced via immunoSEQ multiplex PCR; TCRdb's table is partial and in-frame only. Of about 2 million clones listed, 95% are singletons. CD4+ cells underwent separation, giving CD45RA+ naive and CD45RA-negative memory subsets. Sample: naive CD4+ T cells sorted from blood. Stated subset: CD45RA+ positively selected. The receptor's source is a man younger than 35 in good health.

CDR3 region: CAWIADGNTIYF. The CDR3 DNA follows: TGTGCCTGGATCGCGGACGGAAACACCATATATTTT. The rearrangement links TRBV30 to TRBJ1-3, with no clear D. CDR3 length: 12 amino acids. V was pared by 4 bases and J by 4 bases, with 8 bases between. The germline V gene has CDR1 GTSNPN and CDR2 SVGIG (reference sequence).